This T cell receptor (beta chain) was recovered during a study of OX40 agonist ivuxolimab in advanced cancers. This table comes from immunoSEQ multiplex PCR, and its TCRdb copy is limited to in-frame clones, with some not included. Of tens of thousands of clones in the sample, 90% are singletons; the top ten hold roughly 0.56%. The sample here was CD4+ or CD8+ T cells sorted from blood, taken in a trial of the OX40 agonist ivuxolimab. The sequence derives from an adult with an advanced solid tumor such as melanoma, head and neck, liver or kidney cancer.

In nucleotides, the CDR3 is TGTGCCAGCAGTGAAAACGGGGGGGGCACTGAAGCTTTCTTT. Its protein product is CASSENGGGTEAFF. The chain recombines TRBV6-1 with TRBJ1-1; possible D gene TRBD1, 5 bases. The CDR3 runs 14 residues. The germline V and J ends were trimmed by 2 bases and 4 bases, with 11 bases remaining between them. The germline V gene has CDR1 MNHNS and CDR2 SASEGT.